One and the same sample provided the 30 T cell receptor beta chains below, sequenced in a study of cytotoxic CD8 clonotypes in ibrutinib-treated CLL. The method was immunoSEQ multiplex PCR; TCRdb's version includes in-frame clones alone and lacks a portion of them. The sample lists under 200,000 clones, about 80% seen once, with roughly 2% in the top ten. Source: PBMCs, taken after 12 months of ibrutinib treatment. Every receptor here comes from a human donor with chronic lymphocytic leukemia.

Concerning this clone: Other DNA sequences from this sample encode an identical CDR3 as well. The rearrangement joins TRBV20-1 to TRBJ2-1; D call uncertain. Germline V gene data show CDR1 as DFQATT and CDR2 as SNEGSKA (reference sequence). V lost 4 bases and J lost 2, with 3 bases in between. This CDR3 has 11 residues. CDR3 sequence: CSATTYNEQFF. CDR3 DNA sequence: TGCAGTGCTACGACCTACAATGAGCAGTTCTTC.

The chain uses TRBV2 and TRBJ1-2; a possible D gene is TRBD1 (6 bases). CDR1 and CDR2 from the germline V gene are SNHLY and FYNNEI. The CDR3 loop spans 12 amino acids. The V end lost 5 bases, the J end lost 8 bases, and 12 bases lay between the germline ends. This CDR3 is CASSRYRVGYTF. CDR3 nucleotides: TGTGCCAGCAGTCGATACAGGGTCGGCTACACCTTC.

The CDR3 DNA reads as TGTGCCAGCAGTCCTGACAGGGTTAGCAATCAGCCCCAGCATTTT. Translating it yields CASSPDRVSNQPQHF. The chain recombines TRBV27 with TRBJ1-5, with 7 bases lining up with TRBD1. The germline V gene has CDR1 MNHEY and CDR2 SMNVEV (reference sequence). Trimming cost V 5 bases and J 0 bases; bases outside gene matches: 4. The CDR3 extends over 15 amino acids.

The gene calls are TRBV4-2 and TRBJ2-7; 7 bases match TRBD2. The V and J ends lost 3 bases and 3 bases, in that order; junction bases with no gene match: 11. The length of the CDR3 is 16 residues. CDR1 LGHNA and CDR2 YNFKEQ come from the germline V gene. CDR3 sequence (DNA): TGTGCCAGCAGCCAGGTGGAGTCGAAGCGGGGCTACGAGCAGTACTTC. Its translation is CASSQVESKRGYEQYF.

This chain's CDR3 is CASSSDRVRSTDTQYF. CDR3 in DNA: TGTGCCAGCAGCTCCGACAGGGTCAGGTCCACAGATACGCAGTATTTT. The V gene is TRBV5-4, the J gene TRBJ2-3; 7 nucleotides match TRBD1. CDR3 length: 16 amino acids. Trimming cost V 3 bases and J 2 bases; bases outside gene matches: 9. Germline-derived CDR1 and CDR2 are SGHNT and YYREEE (reference sequence).

This clone was counted only a few times. Other nucleotide sequences in the sample specify the same CDR3. The CDR3 here is CASSPDGSYEQYF. CDR3 DNA sequence: TGTGCCAGCTCACCGGACGGGTCCTACGAGCAGTACTTC. The rearrangement links TRBV18 to TRBJ2-7; D unresolved. CDR3 length: 13 residues. The V end lost 3 bases, the J end lost 1 base, and 7 bases lay between the germline ends. The germline V gene has CDR1 KGHSH and CDR2 LQKENI.

This clone occurred a few times. The rearrangement links TRBV19 to TRBJ1-5; the D is unclear. Trimming cost V 1 base and J 4 bases, with 5 bases left between them. CDR3 size: 13 residues. Germline CDR1 LNHDA, CDR2 SQIVND (reference sequence). In DNA form, the CDR3 reads TGTGCCAGTAGTATAGGAGGGAATCAGCCCCAGCATTTT. The encoded protein is CASSIGGNQPQHF.

The chain carries TRBV18 and TRBJ1-3, with D possibly matching TRBD1 (5 bases). Germline loops: CDR1 KGHSH, CDR2 LQKENI. V was cut by 3 bases and J by 4 bases, with 13 bases left in between. CDR3 length: 15 residues. CDR3 bases: TGTGCCAGCTCACCGCCCGGGACGCTAGGAAACACCATATATTTT. Amino acids: CASSPPGTLGNTIYF.

DNA of the CDR3: TGTGCCAGCAGCAGTAGCGGAGCCCCCTCCTACAATGAGCAGTTCTTC. Translation: CASSSSGAPSYNEQFF. V gene TRBV7-3 combines with J gene TRBJ2-1; weak D call: TRBD2 (6 bases). Germline lookup yields CDR1 SGHTA and CDR2 FQGTGA. This CDR3 comprises 16 residues. The V gene lost 5 bases and the J gene lost 0 bases, with 14 bases spanning the gap. Looking up the rest from reference TRBV7-3 and TRBJ2-1 gives the full variable domain: GAGVSQTPSNKVTEKGKYVELRCDPISGHTALYWYRQSLGQGPEFLIYFQGTGAADDSGLPNDRFFAVRPEGSVSTLKIQRTERGDSAVYLCASSSSGAPSYNEQFFGPGTRLTVL.

The chain joins TRBV18 to TRBJ2-7; D call uncertain. Deletions cut 1 base from V and 1 base from J, with 8 bases between. The germline V gene encodes CDR1 KGHSH and CDR2 LQKENI. The CDR3 is 14 amino acids. In nucleotides, the CDR3 is TGTGCCAGCTCACCACAACAGAGTTCCTACGAGCAGTACTTC. Translation gives CASSPQQSSYEQYF.

The V call is TRBV11-2, the J call TRBJ2-1, with 9 bases lining up with TRBD1. Germline assignment: CDR1 SGHAT and CDR2 FQNNGV. Trimming took 1 base from V and 6 from J; bases not matched to a gene: 4. This CDR3 comprises 15 residues. DNA for the CDR3: TGTGCCAGCAGCTTAGTGGGACAGGGATCCAATGAGCAGTTCTTC. It is translated as CASSLVGQGSNEQFF.

The chain combines TRBV6-5 with TRBJ1-6; maybe TRBD1 (5 bases). The germline V gene has CDR1 MNHEY and CDR2 SVGAGI. V lost 5 bases, J lost 1 base, and 9 bases lay in between. The CDR3 is 15 amino acids. The chain's CDR3 is CASSRDSSYNSPLHF. The CDR3 DNA reads as TGTGCCAGCAGTCGGGACTCTTCCTATAATTCACCCCTCCACTTT.

The gene calls are TRBV7-2 and TRBJ2-2, with TRBD1 matching 9 bases. J gave up 6 bases and V 4 bases, and 9 bases lay outside the gene matches. The CDR3 extends over 16 amino acids. Germline V gene lookup returns CDR1 SGHTA and CDR2 FQGNSA. CDR3 bases: TGTGCCAGCAGCTCTCAGCCGGGACAGGGAGCCGGGGAGCTGTTTTTT. This translates into CASSSQPGQGAGELFF.

The chain employs TRBV6-5 and TRBJ2-6, with 8 bases aligning to TRBD1. V trimming: 6 bases; J trimming: 4 bases; junction bases outside the gene matches: 5. Germline V gives CDR1 MNHEY, CDR2 SVGAGI. The length of the CDR3 is 15 residues. DNA for the CDR3: TGTGCCAGCAGAAGGACAGGGACGGGGGCCAACGTCCTGACTTTC. It is translated as CASRRTGTGANVLTF.

The chain has TRBV4-2 and TRBJ2-7, with D perhaps TRBD2 (6 bases). Germline CDR1 LGHNA, CDR2 YNFKEQ. V lost 1 base and J 7 bases, leaving 14 bases between the germline ends. The CDR3 runs 14 residues. The CDR3 sequence is CASSQGGGGEEQYF. CDR3 DNA: TGTGCCAGCAGCCAAGGGGGCGGAGGGGAGGAGCAGTACTTC.

The rearrangement links TRBV10-3 to TRBJ1-2; 11 bases fit TRBD1. V lost 7 bases and J lost 4; bases outside the gene matches: 8. The CDR3 runs 15 residues. CDR1 and CDR2 (germline): ENHRY, SYGVKD. The chain's CDR3 is CAITNPGTGGYGYTF. The CDR3, as DNA: TGTGCCATCACGAACCCCGGGACAGGGGGCTATGGCTACACCTTC.

The chain employs TRBV28 and TRBJ1-6; TRBD1 aligns across 7 bases. In germline, CDR1 is MDHEN, CDR2 SYDVKM. With 5 bases clipped from V and 13 bases from J, the junction kept 11 bases outside the gene matches. The CDR3 contains 14 residues. Here the CDR3 reads CASSRGTGEGPLHF. In nucleotides, the CDR3 is TGTGCCAGCAGTCGAGGTACAGGGGAAGGGCCCCTCCACTTT.

The rearrangement joins TRBV5-6 to TRBJ2-7, with 13 bases matching TRBD2. Trimming cost V 4 bases and J 3 bases; bases outside gene matches: 4. Germline CDR1 and CDR2: SGHDT and YYEEEE. The CDR3 runs to 15 residues. Here the CDR3 reads CASSPGLAGDYEQYF. Written as DNA, the CDR3 is TGTGCCAGCAGCCCCGGACTAGCGGGAGACTACGAGCAGTACTTC.

This chain joins TRBV28 and TRBJ1-1; no reliable D call. Trimming took 6 bases from V and 3 from J, leaving 8 bases between them. CDR1 and CDR2 from the germline V gene are MDHEN and SYDVKM. CDR3 length: 12 amino acids. CDR3 amino acids: CASSSGDTEAFF. The DNA of the CDR3 is TGTGCCAGCAGCTCTGGGGACACTGAAGCTTTCTTT.

The chain couples TRBV7-8 to TRBJ1-2; D might be TRBD1 (5 bases). V was trimmed by 5 bases and J by 4 bases, leaving 23 bases between them. Germline CDR1 and CDR2: SGHVS and FQNEAQ. This CDR3 contains 17 residues. The CDR3 spells CASSAPRTGVPIYGYTF. For the CDR3, the DNA is TGTGCCAGCAGCGCCCCCCGGACGGGGGTACCAATCTATGGCTACACCTTC.

This rearrangement joins TRBV28 to TRBJ1-1, with 9 bases identical to TRBD1. The length of the CDR3 is 14 residues. Looked up from germline, CDR1 is MDHEN and CDR2 is SYDVKM. V lost 7 bases and J lost 5; bases outside the gene matches: 8. This CDR3 reads CASNWGQGWTEAFF. CDR3 DNA sequence: TGTGCCAGCAACTGGGGACAGGGTTGGACTGAAGCTTTCTTT. Complete variable domain (other parts from reference TRBV28 and TRBJ1-1): DVKVTQSSRYLVKRTGEKVFLECVQDMDHENMFWYRQDPGLGLRLIYFSYDVKMKEKGDIPEGYSVSREKKERFSLILESASTNQTSMYLCASNWGQGWTEAFFGQGTRLTVV.

The V call is TRBV18, the J call TRBJ1-5; 8 nucleotides line up with TRBD1. CDR3 size: 15 residues. Germline loops: CDR1 KGHSH, CDR2 LQKENI. Trimming took 3 bases from V and 7 from J; bases not matched to a gene: 8. The chain's CDR3 is CASSPAGGKSQPQHF. CDR3 sequence (DNA): TGTGCCAGCTCACCGGCAGGGGGCAAGTCACAGCCCCAGCATTTT.

The chain carries TRBV7-3 and TRBJ2-3; D is perhaps TRBD1 (5 bases). The CDR3 loop spans 13 amino acids. The germline CDR1 and CDR2 sequences are SGHTA and FQGTGA. V lost 5 bases, J lost 3 bases, and 9 bases lay in between. CDR3 residues: CASSRDRTDTQYF. CDR3 in DNA: TGTGCCAGCAGCCGTGACAGAACAGATACGCAGTATTTT. Using reference TRBV7-3 and TRBJ2-3 for the parts outside the CDR3, the full variable domain is GAGVSQTPSNKVTEKGKYVELRCDPISGHTALYWYRQSLGQGPEFLIYFQGTGAADDSGLPNDRFFAVRPEGSVSTLKIQRTERGDSAVYLCASSRDRTDTQYFGPGTRLTVL.

This clone is a singleton in its sample. The chain combines TRBV19 with TRBJ1-1; D is unclear. V was trimmed by 9 bases and J by 0 bases, leaving 14 bases between them. CDR3 length equals 14 residues. CDR1 is LNHDA and CDR2 is SQIVND in the germline V gene (reference sequence). CDR3 amino acids: CASMLSTLNTEAFF. CDR3 coding DNA: TGTGCCAGCATGCTCTCGACGCTGAACACTGAAGCTTTCTTT.

The chain uses TRBV6-6 and TRBJ1-5; D remains unclear. CDR3 length: 14 residues. Between the trimmed V and J ends, which lost 6 bases and 0 bases, there was a span of 9 bases. The germline CDR1 and CDR2 sequences are MNHNY and SVGAGI (reference sequence). CDR3: CASSRQPSNQPQHF. The CDR3 DNA follows: TGTGCCAGCAGCCGGCAACCTAGCAATCAGCCCCAGCATTTT.

This rearrangement joins TRBV10-1 to TRBJ1-5, with D unresolved. V lost 10 bases, J lost 4 bases, and 14 bases lay in between. Germline V lookup: CDR1 WNHNN, CDR2 SYGVQD (reference sequence). This CDR3 region has 13 residues. Here the CDR3 reads CAIPWLFNQPQHF. The CDR3 bases are TGCGCCATTCCGTGGCTCTTTAATCAGCCCCAGCATTTT.

The chain carries TRBV11-1 and TRBJ2-2, with TRBD1 matching 7 bases. Germline loops: CDR1 SGHAT, CDR2 FQDESV (reference sequence). Germline trimming cut 5 bases from V and 5 bases from J; bases unmatched to any gene: 11. The CDR3 consists of 16 residues. The CDR3 region is CASSPQGFVGTGELFF. The CDR3 DNA sequence: TGTGCCAGCAGCCCACAGGGGTTTGTGGGGACCGGGGAGCTGTTTTTT. Filled out from reference TRBV11-1 and TRBJ2-2, the complete variable domain reads EAEVAQSPRYKITEKSQAVAFWCDPISGHATLYWYRQILGQGPELLVQFQDESVVDDSQLPKDRFSAERLKGVDSTLKIQPAELGDSAMYLCASSPQGFVGTGELFFGEGSRLTVL.

This clone was counted a single time. The V gene is TRBV6-1, the J gene TRBJ1-1, with a weak D call TRBD1 (5 bases). This CDR3 contains 14 residues. Germline CDR1 and CDR2: MNHNS and SASEGT. V was pared by 9 bases and J by 2 bases, with 16 bases between. The CDR3: CASSSGTANTEAFF. CDR3 DNA: TGTGCCAGTAGCTCCGGGACGGCCAACACTGAAGCTTTCTTT.

The CDR3 DNA sequence: TGTGCCAGCAGCCACTCAGGGAACACTGAAGCTTTCTTT. Protein sequence: CASSHSGNTEAFF. This chain joins TRBV9 and TRBJ1-1; no clear D gene. This CDR3 has 13 residues. Per the germline V gene, CDR1 is SGDLS and CDR2 is YYNGEE. V shed 4 bases and J shed 1 base, with 8 bases lying between them.

This chain connects TRBV9 to TRBJ2-7; 8 bases agree with TRBD2. The CDR3 is 16 residues long. Germline V CDR1 and CDR2: SGDLS, YYNGEE. V dropped 0 bases and J dropped 6; count of bases not matched to a gene: 11. The CDR3 reads CASSVVPSGSSGEQYF. DNA of the CDR3: TGTGCCAGCAGCGTAGTCCCCAGCGGGAGTTCAGGCGAGCAGTACTTC.